The sequence of this T cell receptor (beta chain) was determined in a study of blood T cell repertoires in COVID-19. About the study: Acute and convalescent COVID-19 specimens originated in the United States, Italy and Spain.

CDR3 size: 16 residues. Germline assignment: CDR1 SGHTS and CDR2 YDEGEE. Trimming shortened V by 3 bases and J by 4 bases, and 17 bases separated the two germline ends. Authors' methods: It was from reference gene primer amplification that nucleated cell counts were estimated. Using immunoSEQ multiplex PCR, the repertoire was profiled, and TCRdb retains in-frame clones only, with some absent. V and J calls and clone size are as listed in that table; D and trimming were resolved from the DNA. Of about 150,000 clones in the sample, around 83% were seen once. Sequenced sample: peripheral blood. This receptor was obtained from a man younger than 45 with COVID-19, enrolled during active disease. This chain connects TRBV5-8 to TRBJ1-5; D gene uncertain. The CDR3, as DNA: TGTGCCAGCAGCTCGGCGGGCGGGCGAATAAATCAGCCCCAGCATTTT. It encodes CASSSAGGRINQPQHF.